A single sample is the source of the 28 T cell receptor beta chains below, sequenced in a study of early T cells in non-severe SARS-CoV-2 infection. A single record per CDR3 protein comes from TCRdb applying MiXCR to the 5' RACE reads. Counted here are approximately 69,000 distinct CDR3 sequences, about an eighth occurring once; the ten biggest clones make up 5.7%. This material consisted of whole blood, taken at baseline. These receptors originate from an adult who was a healthcare worker with PCR-confirmed SARS-CoV-2 infection or an uninfected control (not recorded which).

This clonotype has a count of ten or more. This rearrangement joins TRBV2 to TRBJ2-5; perhaps TRBD1 as D (5 bases). The CDR3 consists of 14 residues. The V end was cut by 9 bases, the J end by 5 bases, with 19 bases between. Germline V gene lookup returns CDR1 SNHLY and CDR2 FYNNEI. The CDR3 sequence: CASSLAQDYETQYF. DNA for the CDR3: TGTGCCAGTTCCCTGGCACAGGATTATGAGACCCAGTACTTC.

In its sample, this clonotype was seen a few times. The chain uses TRBV29-1 and TRBJ2-1, with D unresolved. The CDR3 covers 10 residues. Germline loops: CDR1 SQVTM, CDR2 ANQGSEA. V gave up 3 bases and J gave up 5 bases, with 2 bases separating them. CDR3 in DNA: TGCAGCGTTGAGGACAATGAGCAGTTCTTC. This translates into CSVEDNEQFF.

This clonotype was observed a few times. The genes are TRBV9 and TRBJ1-6, with TRBD1 matching 8 bases. Trimming took 0 bases from V and 7 from J; bases not matched to a gene: 3. Germline values: CDR1 SGDLS, CDR2 YYNGEE. The CDR3 contains 15 residues. The CDR3 DNA sequence: TGTGCCAGCAGCGTAGCTTGGACAGGGAATTCACCCCTCCACTTT. This encodes CASSVAWTGNSPLHF.

This clonotype was seen ten or more times. The chain couples TRBV7-2 to TRBJ1-2; D is unclear. Trimming took 4 bases from V and 5 from J, leaving 20 bases between them. Germline CDR1 reads SGHTA; CDR2 reads FQGNSA. This CDR3 has 16 residues. Here the CDR3 reads CASSSPSGVWWYGYTF. The CDR3 DNA reads TGTGCCAGCAGCTCCCCCAGCGGGGTGTGGTGGTATGGCTACACCTTC.

The chain joins TRBV5-8 to TRBJ2-1, with D possibly being TRBD2 (6 bases). The CDR3 is 15 amino acids. V was shortened by 4 bases and J by 8 bases, with 19 bases between the two germline ends. Germline CDR1 SGHTS, CDR2 YDEGEE. CDR3 sequence (DNA): TGTGCCAGCAGCCCGGGGGAGTGGCGGACGGATGAGCAGTTCTTC. Its protein is CASSPGEWRTDEQFF.

As for this clonotype: Its ends do not fully match the called genes, so a read error is possible. This chain links TRBV6-6 with TRBJ2-7; 14 bases are shared with TRBD2. The CDR3 is 17 amino acids. Germline loops: CDR1 MNHNY, CDR2 SVGAGI (reference sequence). The CDR3 protein is CASSYGTSGSLNYGQYF. CDR3 nucleotide sequence: TGTGCCAGCAGTTATGGGACTAGCGGGAGCCTTAACTACGGGCAGTACTTC.

This clonotype was picked up a small number of times. J is TRBJ2-5 and V is TRBV2, with a weak D call TRBD1 (5 bases). The CDR3 has 15 residues. The V end was cut by 6 bases, the J end by 2 bases, with 16 bases between. Germline-derived CDR1 and CDR2 are SNHLY and FYNNEI. The CDR3 protein is CASRATAPRQETQYF. The CDR3 bases are TGTGCCAGCAGAGCGACAGCCCCAAGGCAAGAGACCCAGTACTTC.

At least ten counts were recorded for this clonotype. The chain links TRBV2 to TRBJ1-2; 9 bases fit TRBD1. Germline V CDR1 and CDR2: SNHLY, FYNNEI. The CDR3 spans 12 residues. The junction had 10 bases not matched to a gene; V was cut back by 6 bases and J by 14 bases. Here the CDR3 reads CASRGTGTGITF. The DNA for the CDR3 is TGTGCCAGCAGAGGTACCGGGACAGGGATTACCTTC.

The chain uses TRBV7-9 and TRBJ2-7; D gene uncertain. Germline V gives CDR1 SEHNR, CDR2 FQNEAQ (reference sequence). Trimming cost V 5 bases and J 2 bases, with 16 bases left between them. The CDR3 runs 15 residues. This chain's CDR3 is CASSRARTLTYEQYF. In nucleotides, the CDR3 is TGTGCCAGCAGCCGCGCCCGGACCCTTACCTACGAGCAGTACTTC.

This clonotype was seen many times. The chain combines TRBV11-2 with TRBJ2-1; TRBD1 agrees at 8 bases. The germline V gene encodes CDR1 SGHAT and CDR2 FQNNGV. The V gene end was trimmed by 5 bases and the J gene end by 10 bases; junction bases not matched to a gene: 10. This CDR3 comprises 14 residues. CDR3 nucleotide sequence: TGTGCCAGCAGCGCAGGACAGGGCCAGGGCGAGCAGTTCTTC. It encodes CASSAGQGQGEQFF. Using reference TRBV11-2 and TRBJ2-1 for the parts outside the CDR3, the full variable domain is EAGVAQSPRYKIIEKRQSVAFWCNPISGHATLYWYQQILGQGPKLLIQFQNNGVVDDSQLPKDRFSAERLKGVDSTLKIQPAKLEDSAVYLCASSAGQGQGEQFFGPGTRLTVL.

The J gene is TRBJ2-1, the V gene TRBV20-1; no clear D gene. CDR3 length: 14 residues. Between the trimmed V and J ends, which lost 5 bases and 0 bases, there was a span of 11 bases. CDR1 and CDR2 (germline): DFQATT, SNEGSKA (reference sequence). The CDR3 spells CSAGAETSYNEQFF. The CDR3 nucleotides read TGCAGTGCTGGAGCTGAGACCTCCTACAATGAGCAGTTCTTC.

This clonotype was counted at least ten times. The chain is built from TRBV20-1 and TRBJ2-5; the match to TRBD1 covers 9 bases. V lost 6 bases to trimming and J lost 5 bases; unmatched junction nucleotides: 10. The CDR3 is 14 residues long. Per the germline V gene, CDR1 is DFQATT and CDR2 is SNEGSKA (reference sequence). The CDR3 DNA sequence: TGCAGTGCATTACAGGGGGCGGGCGCCGAGACCCAGTACTTC. Its protein product is CSALQGAGAETQYF.

J is TRBJ1-6 and V is TRBV11-2; 8 bases map to TRBD1. V was clipped by 5 bases and J by 9 bases; unmatched bases: 3. CDR1 and CDR2 (germline): SGHAT, FQNNGV. The CDR3 contains 13 residues. CDR3 region: CASSADRGSPLHF. The CDR3 DNA sequence: TGTGCCAGCAGCGCAGACAGGGGTTCACCCCTCCACTTT.

The V gene is TRBV18, the J gene TRBJ2-1; 10 nucleotides align to TRBD2. V shed 0 bases and J 4 bases; nucleotides not matched to a gene: 6. The CDR3 is made up of 17 amino acids. Per the germline V gene, CDR1 is KGHSH and CDR2 is LQKENI. The CDR3 DNA sequence: TGTGCCAGCTCACCACCGTATCCGGGACTAGCGTACAATGAGCAGTTCTTC. It translates to CASSPPYPGLAYNEQFF.

The rearrangement uses TRBV6-6 and TRBJ1-5, with TRBD1 as a possible D gene (5 bases). This CDR3 contains 17 residues. CDR1 and CDR2 (germline): MNHNY, SVGAGI (reference sequence). With 0 bases removed from V and 2 bases from J, the gap between germline ends came to 14 bases. The CDR3 loop reads CASSYSGRGGGNQPQHF. The CDR3 DNA reads as TGTGCCAGCAGTTACTCGGGACGGGGCGGGGGCAATCAGCCCCAGCATTTT.

This clonotype was recorded many times. The V gene is TRBV11-2, the J gene TRBJ1-3, with D perhaps matching TRBD1 (6 bases). V was trimmed by 6 bases and J by 1 base, leaving 16 bases between them. CDR3 length: 16 amino acids. Germline assignment: CDR1 SGHAT and CDR2 FQNNGV. As DNA, the CDR3 is TGTGCCAGCAGACTATTGCGGGGGCGGTCTGGAAACACCATATATTTT. This sequence encodes CASRLLRGRSGNTIYF.

This clonotype was recorded a few times. The junction shows a germline mismatch at one end, possibly a read error. The chain links TRBV12-3 or TRBV12-4 to TRBJ1-2, with 7 bases fitting TRBD1. The CDR3 consists of 13 residues. CDR3: CASTRTGNFGYTF. The CDR3 nucleotides are TGTGCCAGCACCAGGACAGGAAACTTTGGCTACACCTTC.

This clonotype was seen repeatedly, ten times or more. This chain uses TRBV7-8 with TRBJ1-2; unclear D gene. CDR1 and CDR2 from the germline V gene are SGHVS and FQNEAQ. V lost 7 bases, J lost 5 bases, and 23 bases lay in between. CDR3 size: 16 residues. This CDR3 reads CASINSGLKLQYGYTF. The CDR3 nucleotides read TGTGCCAGCATCAACAGCGGACTAAAACTTCAATATGGCTACACCTTC.

This clonotype has only a few counts. V usage is TRBV7-3 and J usage is TRBJ2-1; D is uncertain. CDR1 and CDR2 (germline): SGHTA, FQGTGA. This CDR3 has 15 amino acids. With 2 bases removed from V and 6 bases from J, the gap between germline ends came to 14 bases. CDR3 sequence: CASSLRSGGTNEQFF. The DNA of the CDR3 is TGTGCCAGCAGCTTACGGTCTGGTGGTACCAATGAGCAGTTCTTC. The entire variable domain, with the rest obtained from reference TRBV7-3 and TRBJ2-1, is as follows: GAGVSQTPSNKVTEKGKYVELRCDPISGHTALYWYRQSLGQGPEFLIYFQGTGAADDSGLPNDRFFAVRPEGSVSTLKIQRTERGDSAVYLCASSLRSGGTNEQFFGPGTRLTVL.

V usage is TRBV5-6 and J usage is TRBJ2-7; D could derive from TRBD1 or TRBD2 (5 bases each). Trimming shortened V by 4 bases and J by 3 bases, and 14 bases separated the two germline ends. Germline-derived CDR1 and CDR2 are SGHDT and YYEEEE. There are 14 residues in the CDR3. In nucleotides, the CDR3 is TGTGCCAGCAGCCAAGAGGGGAATTACTACGAGCAGTACTTC. It yields the protein CASSQEGNYYEQYF.

The rearrangement uses TRBV9 and TRBJ1-1, with TRBD1 matching over 8 bases. This CDR3 is built from 15 residues. Trimming took 3 bases from V and 6 from J; bases not matched to a gene: 10. Germline V CDR1 and CDR2: SGDLS, YYNGEE. The CDR3: CASSGTTGAFSEAFF. CDR3 bases: TGTGCCAGCAGCGGAACGACAGGGGCGTTCTCTGAAGCTTTCTTT. Based on the CDR3 plus reference TRBV9 and TRBJ1-1, the full variable domain is DSGVTQTPKHLITATGQRVTLRCSPRSGDLSVYWYQQSLDQGLQFLIQYYNGEERAKGNILERFSAQQFPDLHSELNLSSLELGDSALYFCASSGTTGAFSEAFFGQGTRLTVV.

The table lists this clonotype with a count of one. This chain links TRBV10-3 with TRBJ2-5; D might be TRBD2 (5 bases). This CDR3 has 15 amino acids. V lost 10 bases and J lost 4, with 22 bases in between. CDR1 is ENHRY, CDR2 SYGVKD, per germline. Written as DNA, the CDR3 is TGTGCCACTCAGTCGGGGAGAGCCGCCACAGAGACCCAGTACTTC. This sequence encodes CATQSGRAATETQYF.

This chain links TRBV20-1 with TRBJ2-5; unclear D gene. The CDR3 spans 11 residues. Germline-derived CDR1 and CDR2 are DFQATT and SNEGSKA (reference sequence). V gave up 1 base and J gave up 4 bases, with 4 bases separating them. CDR3 sequence reads: CSARGGETQYF. CDR3 DNA: TGCAGTGCTAGAGGGGGAGAGACCCAGTACTTC.

This clonotype was detected many times. The chain recombines TRBV5-1 with TRBJ1-6; D not certain. CDR1 is SGHRS and CDR2 is YFSETQ in the germline V gene. The CDR3 contains 12 residues. V lost 0 bases, J lost 9 bases, and 4 bases lay in between. The CDR3 DNA sequence: TGCGCCAGCAGCTTGGGGCCTTCACCCCTCCACTTT. Translated: CASSLGPSPLHF.

The chain recombines TRBV29-1 with TRBJ1-1, with unresolved D. The CDR3 length is 13 residues. Trimming removed 1 base at V and 5 bases at J, with 11 bases between. CDR1 is SQVTM and CDR2 is ANQGSEA in the germline V gene. CDR3 DNA: TGCAGCGTTGAAGGGCGGTCCGCGACTGAAGCTTTCTTT. Protein product: CSVEGRSATEAFF.

There are a few counts of this clonotype. The chain links TRBV18 to TRBJ1-2; the match to TRBD1 covers 7 bases. Germline V gene lookup returns CDR1 KGHSH and CDR2 LQKENI. The CDR3 is made up of 13 amino acids. The V and J ends lost 4 bases and 6 bases, in that order; junction bases with no gene match: 5. CDR3 amino acids: CASSLGTDDGYTF. The CDR3 region has the DNA TGTGCCAGCTCACTTGGGACAGACGATGGCTACACCTTC. Together with reference TRBV18 and TRBJ1-2, the CDR3 gives the full variable domain: NAGVMQNPRHLVRRRGQEARLRCSPMKGHSHVYWYRQLPEEGLKFMVYLQKENIIDESGMPKERFSAEFPKEGPSILRIQQVVRGDSAAYFCASSLGTDDGYTFGSGTRLTVV.

The chain joins TRBV18 to TRBJ2-2; a weak D match, TRBD2 (6 bases). The CDR3 extends over 16 amino acids. Germline values: CDR1 KGHSH, CDR2 LQKENI. V shed 2 bases and J shed 2 bases, with 12 bases lying between them. The CDR3 loop reads CASSPIRGGNTGELFF. The DNA of the CDR3 is TGTGCCAGCTCACCAATCCGGGGAGGAAACACCGGGGAGCTGTTTTTT.

In its sample, this clonotype was seen a few times. The rearrangement links TRBV11-1 to TRBJ1-5; D remains ambiguous. The V end lost 0 bases, the J end lost 3 bases, and 6 bases lay between the germline ends. This CDR3 region has 14 residues. Germline V gene lookup returns CDR1 SGHAT and CDR2 FQDESV (reference sequence). The CDR3 sequence is CASSLAENNQPQHF. CDR3 DNA: TGTGCCAGCAGCTTAGCGGAAAACAATCAGCCCCAGCATTTT.